A single sample is the source of the 12 T cell receptor beta chains below, sequenced in a study of blood T cell repertoires in COVID-19. Some clones are missing from TCRdb's copy, which holds only in-frame ones; the method was immunoSEQ multiplex PCR. This table has under 60,000 clones, roughly 88% appearing once. Sequenced: peripheral blood. The receptors come from a human donor with active COVID-19. The donor label of this sample is uncertain.

V is TRBV24-1 and J is TRBJ2-3, with a tentative D call TRBD2 (6 bases). Deletions cut 7 bases from V and 4 bases from J, with 17 bases between. The CDR3 length is 15 residues. Looked up from germline, CDR1 is KGHDR and CDR2 is SFDVKD. CDR3 sequence reads: CATSGGPGSPDTQYF. In DNA, the CDR3 is TGTGCCACCAGCGGGGGTCCAGGGTCCCCAGATACGCAGTATTTT.

The V and J genes are TRBV6-5 and TRBJ2-7; maybe TRBD1 (6 bases). CDR3 length equals 14 residues. Germline V gene sequence: CDR1 MNHEY, CDR2 SVGAGI. Trimming pared 10 bases from V and 0 bases from J, leaving 16 bases between. The CDR3 nucleotides are TGTGCCACCCTTTCCCGGGACAACTCCTACGAGCAGTACTTC. It encodes CATLSRDNSYEQYF.

This clone was counted once. The chain combines TRBV27 with TRBJ1-1; possible D gene TRBD1, 6 bases. Germline-derived CDR1 and CDR2 are MNHEY and SMNVEV (reference sequence). The CDR3 sequence is 14 residues long. Deletions cut 1 base from V and 1 base from J, with 7 bases between. CDR3 nucleotides: TGTGCCAGCAGTTTATGGGACAAGAACACTGAAGCTTTCTTT. This translates into CASSLWDKNTEAFF.

The V gene is TRBV3-1 (or the pseudogene TRBV3-2), the J gene TRBJ1-3, with 9 bases lining up with TRBD1. Germline CDR1 LGHDT, CDR2 YNNKEL (reference sequence). The CDR3 sequence is 13 residues long. V gave up 3 bases and J gave up 12 bases; unmatched junction bases: 6. Here the CDR3 DNA reads TGTGCCAGCAGCCATCAAGGGGGACAGGGCATATATTTT. Amino acid sequence: CASSHQGGQGIYF.

This CDR3 is CASSWDRVGYGYTF. Here the CDR3 DNA reads TGTGCCAGCAGCTGGGACAGGGTGGGCTATGGCTACACCTTC. V is TRBV5-4 and J is TRBJ1-2; 9 bases align to TRBD1. Germline-derived CDR1 and CDR2 are SGHNT and YYREEE (reference sequence). This CDR3 is 14 amino acids long. Trimming cost V 3 bases and J 4 bases; bases outside gene matches: 4.

The chain carries TRBV6-6 and TRBJ2-1; 12 bases agree with TRBD2. Germline V CDR1 and CDR2: MNHNY, SVGAGI (reference sequence). The CDR3 loop spans 15 amino acids. V trimming: 5 bases; J trimming: 4 bases; junction bases outside the gene matches: 3. CDR3 DNA sequence: TGTGCCAGCAGTGGAGGGACTAGCGGGTACAATGAGCAGTTCTTC. It encodes CASSGGTSGYNEQFF.

This rearrangement joins TRBV28 to TRBJ2-1; perhaps TRBD2 as D (6 bases). CDR3 length equals 16 residues. Trimming shortened V by 6 bases and J by 2 bases, and 17 bases separated the two germline ends. The V gene's germline CDR1 is MDHEN and CDR2 SYDVKM. CDR3 protein: CASSSPTGETYNEQFF. CDR3 in DNA: TGTGCCAGCAGCTCGCCCACGGGGGAGACCTACAATGAGCAGTTCTTC.

The J gene is TRBJ1-2, the V gene TRBV29-1; no firm D call. This CDR3 spans 12 amino acids. CDR1 and CDR2 (germline): SQVTM, ANQGSEA. V dropped 5 bases and J dropped 1 base, with 8 bases sitting between them. The CDR3 DNA sequence: TGCAGCGTTCAGGTGGATAACTATGGCTACACCTTC. This translates into CSVQVDNYGYTF.

CDR3 bases: TGTGCCAGCAGCGTAGTGGGGACAGTGAACACTGAAGCTTTCTTT. Translated, it gives CASSVVGTVNTEAFF. V and J are TRBV9 and TRBJ1-1, with 7 bases identical to TRBD1. The germline V gene has CDR1 SGDLS and CDR2 YYNGEE. This CDR3 contains 15 residues. Trimming took 0 bases from V and 0 from J; bases not matched to a gene: 2.

V is TRBV15 and J is TRBJ1-4; perhaps TRBD1 as D (6 bases). CDR3 length equals 14 residues. In germline, CDR1 is LNHNV, CDR2 YYDKDF (reference sequence). V lost 2 bases, J lost 8 bases, and 12 bases lay in between. The CDR3 DNA reads as TGTGCCACCAGCAGACAGGGGATGGGCGAAAAACTGTTTTTT. Translation: CATSRQGMGEKLFF.

The chain is built from TRBV10-2 and TRBJ1-1; weak D call: TRBD1 (5 bases). Trimming took off 8 bases at V and 0 bases at J, with 19 bases between the two ends. This CDR3 is 16 amino acids long. CDR1 and CDR2 from the germline V gene are WSHSY and SAAADI. This chain's CDR3 is CASQGLGEVVNTEAFF. The CDR3, as DNA: TGCGCCAGCCAGGGACTGGGAGAGGTTGTGAACACTGAAGCTTTCTTT.

This clone was observed once. This chain joins TRBV6-2 or TRBV6-3 and TRBJ1-2; TRBD1 agrees at 10 bases. V trimming: 0 bases; J trimming: 3 bases; junction bases outside the gene matches: 7. CDR3 size: 17 residues. Germline CDR1 reads MNHEY; CDR2 reads SVGEGT. CDR3 residues: CASSYSIRGTGDYGYTF. CDR3 nucleotide sequence: TGTGCCAGCAGTTACTCGATTAGGGGGACAGGGGACTATGGCTACACCTTC.